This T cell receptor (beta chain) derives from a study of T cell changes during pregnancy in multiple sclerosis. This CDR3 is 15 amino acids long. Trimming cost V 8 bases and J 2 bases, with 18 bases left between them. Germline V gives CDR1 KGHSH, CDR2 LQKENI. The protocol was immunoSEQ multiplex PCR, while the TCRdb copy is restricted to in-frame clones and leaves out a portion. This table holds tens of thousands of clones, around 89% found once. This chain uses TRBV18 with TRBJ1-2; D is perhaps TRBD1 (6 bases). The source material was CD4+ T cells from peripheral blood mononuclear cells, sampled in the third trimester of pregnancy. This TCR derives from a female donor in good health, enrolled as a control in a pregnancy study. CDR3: CASVEGGFSNYGYTF. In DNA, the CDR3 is TGTGCCAGCGTGGAAGGGGGATTTAGCAACTATGGCTACACCTTC.